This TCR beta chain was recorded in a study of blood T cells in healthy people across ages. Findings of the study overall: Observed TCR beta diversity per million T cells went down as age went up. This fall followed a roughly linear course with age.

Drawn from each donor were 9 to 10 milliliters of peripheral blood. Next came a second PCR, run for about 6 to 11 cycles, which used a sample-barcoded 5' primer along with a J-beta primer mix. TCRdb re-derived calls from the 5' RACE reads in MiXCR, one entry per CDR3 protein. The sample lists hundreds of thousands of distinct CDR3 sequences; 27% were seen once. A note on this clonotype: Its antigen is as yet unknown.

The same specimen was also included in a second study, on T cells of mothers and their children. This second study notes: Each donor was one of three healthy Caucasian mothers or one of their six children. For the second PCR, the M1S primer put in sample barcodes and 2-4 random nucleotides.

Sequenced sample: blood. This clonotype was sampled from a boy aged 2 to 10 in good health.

The CDR3 sequence: CASSEEPGQYNLLAGNEISDTQYF. The CDR3 region has the DNA TGCGCCAGCAGTGAGGAACCGGGACAGTATAACCTACTAGCGGGGAACGAAATCTCAGATACGCAGTATTTT. This chain uses TRBV10-1 with TRBJ2-3; the match to TRBD2 covers 10 bases. Per the germline V gene, CDR1 is WNHNN and CDR2 is SYGVQD (reference sequence). The CDR3 extends over 24 amino acids. Trimming removed 2 bases from V and 4 bases from J; junction bases left unmatched: 30.